This T cell receptor beta chain was recovered during a study of CD8 T cells in ankylosing spondylitis. Overall study results and limits: The study identified a TCR beta motif of roughly eight highly homologous variants that appeared characteristic of ankylosing spondylitis blood. Reports say disease-linked clones showed up significantly more in matched ankylosing spondylitis synovial fluid.

V trimming: 3 bases; J trimming: 5 bases; junction bases outside the gene matches: 3. CDR3 length: 13 residues. Germline V CDR1 and CDR2: ENHRY, SYGVKD. TCRdb passed the 5' RACE reads through MiXCR, listing each CDR3 protein once. This table holds 100,000 to 150,000 distinct CDR3 sequences, about 15% found once. A few counts support this clonotype. Its target is not known. The origin of this receptor is a male donor with ankylosing spondylitis. The sequencing sample was made of blood, either unsorted or a sorted T cell fraction (not recorded which). The rearrangement links TRBV10-3 to TRBJ1-2; 7 nucleotides line up with TRBD1. In nucleotides, the CDR3 is TGTGCCATCAGTGAACAGGGGAGGTATGGCTACACCTTC. It specifies CAISEQGRYGYTF.